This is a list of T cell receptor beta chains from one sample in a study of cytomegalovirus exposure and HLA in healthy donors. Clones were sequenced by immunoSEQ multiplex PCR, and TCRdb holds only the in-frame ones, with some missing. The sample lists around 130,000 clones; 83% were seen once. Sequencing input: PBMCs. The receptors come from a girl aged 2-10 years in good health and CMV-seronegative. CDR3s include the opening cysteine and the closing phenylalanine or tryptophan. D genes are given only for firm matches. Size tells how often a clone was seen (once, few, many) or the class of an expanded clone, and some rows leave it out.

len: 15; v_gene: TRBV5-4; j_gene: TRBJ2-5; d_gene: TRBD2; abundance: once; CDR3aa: CASSHSGGARETQYF; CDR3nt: TGTGCCAGCAGCCATAGCGGGGGGGCGCGAGAGACCCAGTACTTC
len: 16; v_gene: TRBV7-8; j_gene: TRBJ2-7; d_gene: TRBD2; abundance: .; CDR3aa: CASSMLGRTGSYEQYF; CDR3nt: TGTGCCAGCAGCATGCTCGGGAGGACGGGATCCTACGAGCAGTACTTC
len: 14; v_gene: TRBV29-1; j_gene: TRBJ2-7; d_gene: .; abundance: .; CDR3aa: CSGLPRGGGGEQYF; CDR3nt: TGCAGCGGCCTACCAAGGGGAGGGGGTGGCGAGCAGTACTTC
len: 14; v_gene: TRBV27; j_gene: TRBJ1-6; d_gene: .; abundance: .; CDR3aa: CASSLSPFNSPLHF; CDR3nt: TGTGCCAGCAGTTTATCCCCTTTTAATTCACCCCTCCACTTT
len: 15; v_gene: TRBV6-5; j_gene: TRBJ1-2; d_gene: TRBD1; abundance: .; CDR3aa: CASSWDRGRGYGYTF; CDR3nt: TGTGCCAGCAGTTGGGACAGGGGGCGCGGCTATGGCTACACCTTC
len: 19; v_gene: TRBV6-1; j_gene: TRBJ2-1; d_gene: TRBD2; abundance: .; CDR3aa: CASSETRFLAGVGRNEQFF; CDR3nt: TGTGCCAGCAGTGAAACTCGATTTTTAGCGGGAGTGGGACGCAATGAGCAGTTCTTC
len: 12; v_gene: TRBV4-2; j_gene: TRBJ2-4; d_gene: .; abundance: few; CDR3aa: CASSQDREIQYF; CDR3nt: TGTGCCAGCAGCCAAGATAGGGAGATTCAGTACTTC
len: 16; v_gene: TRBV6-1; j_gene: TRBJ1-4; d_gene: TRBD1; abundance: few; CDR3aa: CASSEVWAGGIGKLFF; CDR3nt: TGTGCCAGCAGTGAAGTTTGGGCAGGGGGCATTGGAAAACTGTTTTTT
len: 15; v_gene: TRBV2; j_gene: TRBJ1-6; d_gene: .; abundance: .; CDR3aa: CASSASDSQNSPLHF; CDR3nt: TGTGCCAGCAGTGCTTCGGACAGTCAAAATTCACCCCTCCACTTT
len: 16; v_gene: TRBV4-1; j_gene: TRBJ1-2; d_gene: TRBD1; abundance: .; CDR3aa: CASSQALAGGNYGYTF; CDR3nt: TGCGCCAGCAGCCAAGCTCTGGCAGGGGGAAACTATGGCTACACCTTC
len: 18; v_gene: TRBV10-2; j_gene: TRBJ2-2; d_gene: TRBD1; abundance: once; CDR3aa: CASSERDRETAHTGELFF; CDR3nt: TGCGCCAGCAGTGAAAGGGACAGAGAAACAGCCCACACCGGGGAGCTGTTTTTT
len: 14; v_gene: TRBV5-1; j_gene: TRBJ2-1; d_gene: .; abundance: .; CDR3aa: CASSPTGWSNEQFF; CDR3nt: TGCGCCAGCAGCCCCACAGGGTGGAGTAATGAGCAGTTCTTC
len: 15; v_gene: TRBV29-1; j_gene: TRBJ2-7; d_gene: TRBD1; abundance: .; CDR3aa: CSVDVGTGSSYEQYF; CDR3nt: TGCAGCGTTGACGTGGGGACAGGGAGCTCCTACGAGCAGTACTTC
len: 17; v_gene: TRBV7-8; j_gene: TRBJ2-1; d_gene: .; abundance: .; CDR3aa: CASSPLGGAITYNEQFF; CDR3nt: TGTGCCAGCAGCCCCCTAGGCGGCGCGATCACCTACAATGAGCAGTTCTTC
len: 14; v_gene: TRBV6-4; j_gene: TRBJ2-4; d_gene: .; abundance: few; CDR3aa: CASSDNPGSNIQYF; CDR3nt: TGTGCCAGCAGTGACAACCCAGGCTCAAACATTCAGTACTTC
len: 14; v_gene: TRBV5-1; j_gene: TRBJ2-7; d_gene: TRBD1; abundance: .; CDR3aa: CASSPGQGVDEQYF; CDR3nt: TGCGCCAGCAGCCCCGGACAGGGTGTCGACGAGCAGTACTTC
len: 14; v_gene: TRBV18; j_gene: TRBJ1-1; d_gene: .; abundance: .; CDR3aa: CASQRGTQNTEAFF; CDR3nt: TGTGCCAGCCAAAGGGGGACACAGAACACTGAAGCTTTCTTT
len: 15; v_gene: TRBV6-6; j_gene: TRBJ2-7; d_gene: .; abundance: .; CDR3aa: CASSYSTPSSYEQYF; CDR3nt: TGTGCCAGCAGTTACTCGACGCCTAGCTCCTACGAGCAGTACTTC
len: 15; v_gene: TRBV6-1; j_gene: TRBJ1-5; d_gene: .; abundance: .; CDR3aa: CASSDIGRANQPQHF; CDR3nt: TGTGCCAGCAGTGACATTGGCAGGGCCAATCAGCCCCAGCATTTT
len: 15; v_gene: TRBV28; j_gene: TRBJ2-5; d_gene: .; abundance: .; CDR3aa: CASSLGVGGQETQYF; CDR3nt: TGTGCCAGCAGTTTGGGGGTCGGGGGTCAAGAGACCCAGTACTTC
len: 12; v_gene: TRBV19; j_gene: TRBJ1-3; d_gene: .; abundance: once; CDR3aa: CASSIPGNTIYF; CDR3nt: TGTGCCAGTAGTATCCCGGGAAACACCATATATTTT
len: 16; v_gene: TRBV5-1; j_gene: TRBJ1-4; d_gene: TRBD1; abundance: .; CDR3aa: CASSRTPDRSNEKLFF; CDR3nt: TGCGCCAGCAGCCGAACCCCGGACAGGAGTAATGAAAAACTGTTTTTT